This T cell receptor beta chain was obtained from a study of blood T cell repertoires in COVID-19. Overall study context: Donors in the United States, Italy and Spain gave samples during acute or convalescent COVID-19.

This CDR3 has 11 residues. V gave up 7 bases and J gave up 13 bases, with 14 bases separating them. In the original processing: For nucleated cells, counts were estimated from reference gene primer amplification. Assay: immunoSEQ multiplex PCR; the TCRdb copy retains only in-frame clones and omits some. V and J calls plus clone size are reproduced from that table; the DNA served to infer D and trimming. The sample has a few hundred thousand clones; 65% to 85% are singletons. Sequenced sample: peripheral blood. The chain couples TRBV12-3 or TRBV12-4 to TRBJ1-5; D is ambiguous. This clonotype was sampled from a woman older than 75 with acute or convalescent COVID-19. The CDR3 sequence is CASTQGLGQHF. The CDR3 DNA sequence: TGTGCCAGCACCCAAGGACTGGGTCAGCATTTT.